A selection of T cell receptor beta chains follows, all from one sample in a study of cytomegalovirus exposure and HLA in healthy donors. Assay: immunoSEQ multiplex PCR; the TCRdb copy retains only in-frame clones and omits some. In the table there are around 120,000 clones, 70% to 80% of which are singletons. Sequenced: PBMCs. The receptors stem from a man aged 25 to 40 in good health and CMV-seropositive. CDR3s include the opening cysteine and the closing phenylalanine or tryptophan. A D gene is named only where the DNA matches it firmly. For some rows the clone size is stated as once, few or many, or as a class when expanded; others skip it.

CDR3 protein: CASSRQTGDVYEQYF; CDR3 DNA: TGCGCCAGCAGCCGTCAGACAGGGGATGTGTACGAGCAGTACTTC; J gene: TRBJ2-7; D gene: TRBD1; clone size: few; V gene: TRBV4-3
CDR3 protein: CASSLMGTQGLEKLFF; CDR3 DNA: TGCGCCAGCAGCTTGATGGGGACACAGGGGCTTGAAAAACTGTTTTTT; J gene: TRBJ1-4; D gene: TRBD1; clone size: .; V gene: TRBV5-1
CDR3 protein: CASSQTHRGGRNTGELFF; CDR3 DNA: TGTGCCAGCAGCCAAACCCATCGGGGGGGCCGGAACACCGGGGAGCTGTTTTTT; J gene: TRBJ2-2; D gene: TRBD2; clone size: .; V gene: TRBV27
CDR3 protein: CASSQGASGFGPYEATQYF; CDR3 DNA: TGCGCCAGCAGCCAAGGGGCTAGCGGGTTTGGGCCTTATGAGGCGACCCAGTACTTC; J gene: TRBJ2-5; D gene: TRBD2; clone size: .; V gene: TRBV4-1
CDR3 protein: CSVGPNGAAYGYTF; CDR3 DNA: TGCAGCGTGGGCCCTAATGGGGCGGCCTATGGCTACACCTTC; J gene: TRBJ1-2; D gene: .; clone size: .; V gene: TRBV29-1
CDR3 protein: CASSPPRADSYEQYF; CDR3 DNA: TGTGCCAGCAGTCCCCCCCGCGCGGACTCCTACGAGCAGTACTTC; J gene: TRBJ2-7; D gene: .; clone size: .; V gene: TRBV28
CDR3 protein: CASSLRSEFGYEQYF; CDR3 DNA: TGTGCCAGCAGCTTGAGGTCGGAGTTCGGCTACGAGCAGTACTTC; J gene: TRBJ2-7; D gene: .; clone size: .; V gene: TRBV7-2
CDR3 protein: CASRLNPGSGGYEQYF; CDR3 DNA: TGTGCCAGCAGGCTCAACCCGGGGTCAGGAGGTTACGAGCAGTACTTC; J gene: TRBJ2-7; D gene: .; clone size: .; V gene: TRBV28
CDR3 protein: CASSFSGGATDTQYF; CDR3 DNA: TGCGCCAGCAGTTTTAGCGGGGGGGCCACAGATACGCAGTATTTT; J gene: TRBJ2-3; D gene: TRBD2; clone size: .; V gene: TRBV4-1
CDR3 protein: CAWSPGLTEAFF; CDR3 DNA: TGTGCCTGGAGCCCGGGTCTTACTGAAGCTTTCTTT; J gene: TRBJ1-1; D gene: .; clone size: .; V gene: TRBV30
CDR3 protein: CSVKRGGRETQYF; CDR3 DNA: TGCAGCGTAAAGCGGGGGGGCCGAGAGACCCAGTACTTC; J gene: TRBJ2-5; D gene: TRBD2; clone size: .; V gene: TRBV29-1
CDR3 protein: CASSRQGTGEQYF; CDR3 DNA: TGTGCCAGCAGTCGACAGGGAACGGGCGAGCAGTACTTC; J gene: TRBJ2-7; D gene: TRBD1; clone size: .; V gene: TRBV6-1
CDR3 protein: CASSPGPGSGNTIYF; CDR3 DNA: TGTGCCAGCAGCCCAGGACCGGGATCTGGAAACACCATATATTTT; J gene: TRBJ1-3; D gene: .; clone size: .; V gene: TRBV9
CDR3 protein: CASSPTENYGYTF; CDR3 DNA: TGTGCCAGCAGTCCTACAGAAAACTATGGCTACACCTTC; J gene: TRBJ1-2; D gene: .; clone size: once; V gene: TRBV27
CDR3 protein: CAWSRGIGSPLHF; CDR3 DNA: TGTGCCTGGAGTAGAGGGATAGGGTCACCCCTCCACTTT; J gene: TRBJ1-6; D gene: .; clone size: few; V gene: TRBV30
CDR3 protein: CASSRTQGANQPQHF; CDR3 DNA: TGTGCCAGCAGTCGTACACAGGGGGCTAATCAGCCCCAGCATTTT; J gene: TRBJ1-5; D gene: TRBD1; clone size: .; V gene: TRBV6-5